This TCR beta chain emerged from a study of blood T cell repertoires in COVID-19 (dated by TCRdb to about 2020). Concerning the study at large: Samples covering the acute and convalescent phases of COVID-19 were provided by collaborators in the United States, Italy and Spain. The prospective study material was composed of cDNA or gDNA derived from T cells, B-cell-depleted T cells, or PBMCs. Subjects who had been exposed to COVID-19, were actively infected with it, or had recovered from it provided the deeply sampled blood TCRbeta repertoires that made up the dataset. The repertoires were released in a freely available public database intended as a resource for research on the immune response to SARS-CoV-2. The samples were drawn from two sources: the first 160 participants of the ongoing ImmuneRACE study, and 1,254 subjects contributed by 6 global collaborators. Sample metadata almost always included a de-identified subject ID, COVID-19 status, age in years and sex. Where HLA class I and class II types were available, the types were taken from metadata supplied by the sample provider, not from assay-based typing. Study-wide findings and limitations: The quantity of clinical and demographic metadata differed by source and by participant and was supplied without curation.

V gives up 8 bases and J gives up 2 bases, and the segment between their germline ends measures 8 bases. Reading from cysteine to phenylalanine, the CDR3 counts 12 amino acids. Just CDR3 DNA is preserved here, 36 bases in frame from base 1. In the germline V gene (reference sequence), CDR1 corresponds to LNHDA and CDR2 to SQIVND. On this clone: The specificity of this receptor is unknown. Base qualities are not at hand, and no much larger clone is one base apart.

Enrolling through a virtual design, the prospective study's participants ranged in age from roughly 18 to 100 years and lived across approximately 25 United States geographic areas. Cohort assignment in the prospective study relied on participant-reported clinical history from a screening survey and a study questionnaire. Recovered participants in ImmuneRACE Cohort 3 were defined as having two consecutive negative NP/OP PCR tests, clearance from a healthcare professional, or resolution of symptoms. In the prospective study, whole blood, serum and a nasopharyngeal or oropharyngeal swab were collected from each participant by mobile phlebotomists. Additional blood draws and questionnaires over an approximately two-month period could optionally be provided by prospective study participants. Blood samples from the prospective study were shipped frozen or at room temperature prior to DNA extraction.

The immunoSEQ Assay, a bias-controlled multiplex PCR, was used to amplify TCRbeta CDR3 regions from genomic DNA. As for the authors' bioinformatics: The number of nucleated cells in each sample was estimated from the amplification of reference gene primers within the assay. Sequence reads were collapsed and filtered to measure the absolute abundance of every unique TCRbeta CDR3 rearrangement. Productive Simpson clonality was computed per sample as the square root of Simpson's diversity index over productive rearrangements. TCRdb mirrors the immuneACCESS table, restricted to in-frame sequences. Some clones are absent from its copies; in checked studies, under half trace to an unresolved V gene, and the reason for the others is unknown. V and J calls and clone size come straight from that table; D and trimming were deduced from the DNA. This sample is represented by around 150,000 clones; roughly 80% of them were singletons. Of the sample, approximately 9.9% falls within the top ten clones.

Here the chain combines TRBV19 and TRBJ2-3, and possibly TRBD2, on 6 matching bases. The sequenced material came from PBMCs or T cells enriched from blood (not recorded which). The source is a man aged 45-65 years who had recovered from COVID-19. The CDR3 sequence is CASGEATDTQYF. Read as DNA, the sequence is TGTGCCAGTGGGGAGGCCACAGATACGCAGTATTTT.